This entry is about one T cell receptor (beta chain). This entry belongs to a study of CD8 T cells in Susac syndrome. V shed 1 base and J shed 2 bases, with 11 bases lying between them. CDR3 length: 15 residues. CDR1 is SGDLS, CDR2 YYNGEE, per germline. Sequencing of TCR beta covered CD8+ and CD4+ T cells obtained from blood. The multiple sclerosis control group was made up of treatment-naive patients with stable or active relapsing-remitting disease. After extraction with the RNeasy kit, 0.5 to 1 ug of the RNA was reverse transcribed using random hexamers. TCRdb re-called the immunoSEQ multiplex PCR reads through MiXCR, storing one row per CDR3 protein. The table lists 250,000 to 350,000 distinct CDR3 sequences, roughly 85% of them singletons.

The sequencing input was CD8+ T cells from PBMCs. This chain links TRBV9 with TRBJ2-3; possibly TRBD2 for D (6 bases). This clonotype originated in a human donor with multiple sclerosis. The CDR3 here is CASSVRAGITDTQYF. The CDR3 nucleotides are TGTGCCAGCAGCGTAAGAGCGGGTATCACAGATACGCAGTATTTT.